The TCR beta chain under discussion was sequenced for a study of T cell repertoires in cytomegalovirus infection. Study-level information: Public TCR beta signature analysis indicated the presence of both CMV infection and matching HLA type. Study-level points and caveats: Based on cumulative public TCR beta family frequency, carriers of CMV plus the relevant HLA were identified. There were HLA-C-restricted CMV-specific TCR beta clonotypes dominating the ex vivo response.

The length of the CDR3 is 13 residues. Germline loops: CDR1 SGHDN, CDR2 FVKESK. V was shortened by 1 base and J by 4 bases, with 5 bases between the two germline ends. TCRdb re-derived calls from the reads in MiXCR, one entry per CDR3 protein. The sample includes about 180,000 distinct CDR3 sequences, 17% of them seen just once. This clonotype was counted a few times. The antigen is undetermined. This TCR was recovered from a human donor in good health (CMV status not recorded). Some clones in this sample may be carry-over from other donors' samples. The J gene is TRBJ2-1, the V gene TRBV14; D is unclear. The source material was CD8+ T cells from PBMCs. This CDR3 reads CASSQGLYNEQFF. The CDR3 DNA follows: TGTGCCAGCAGCCAAGGACTTTACAATGAGCAGTTCTTC. Full variable domain (outside the CDR3, taken from reference TRBV14 and TRBJ2-1): EAGVTQFPSHSVIEKGQTVTLRCDPISGHDNLYWYRRVMGKEIKFLLHFVKESKQDESGMPNNRFLAERTGGTYSTLKVQPAELEDSGVYFCASSQGLYNEQFFGPGTRLTVL.